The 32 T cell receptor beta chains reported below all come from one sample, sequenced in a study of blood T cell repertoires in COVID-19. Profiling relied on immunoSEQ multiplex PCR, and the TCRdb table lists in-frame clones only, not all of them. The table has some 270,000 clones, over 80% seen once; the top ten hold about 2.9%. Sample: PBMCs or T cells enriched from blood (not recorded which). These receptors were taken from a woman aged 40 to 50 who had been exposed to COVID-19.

CDR3 loop: CASSYLSGFSNTEAFF. As DNA, the CDR3 is TGTGCCAGCAGTTACTTATCCGGGTTTTCGAACACTGAAGCTTTCTTT. This chain links TRBV6-2 or TRBV6-3 with TRBJ1-1, with D uncertain. This CDR3 has 16 amino acids. The germline CDR1 and CDR2 sequences are MNHEY and SVGEGT. The germline V and J ends were trimmed by 1 base and 1 base, with 13 bases remaining between them.

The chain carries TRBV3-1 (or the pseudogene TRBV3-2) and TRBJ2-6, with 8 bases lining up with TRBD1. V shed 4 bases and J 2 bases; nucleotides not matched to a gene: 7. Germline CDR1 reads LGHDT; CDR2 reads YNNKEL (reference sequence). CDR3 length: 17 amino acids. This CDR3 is CASSLLTGGTGANVLTF. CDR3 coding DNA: TGTGCCAGCAGCCTATTAACAGGGGGGACTGGGGCCAACGTCCTGACTTTC.

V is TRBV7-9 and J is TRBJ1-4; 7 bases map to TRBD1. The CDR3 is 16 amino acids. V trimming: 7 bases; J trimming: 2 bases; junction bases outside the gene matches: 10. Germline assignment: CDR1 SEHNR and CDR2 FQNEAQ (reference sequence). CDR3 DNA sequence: TGTGCCAGCAATCGGGAGAAGGGGGCCACTAATGAAAAACTGTTTTTT. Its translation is CASNREKGATNEKLFF.

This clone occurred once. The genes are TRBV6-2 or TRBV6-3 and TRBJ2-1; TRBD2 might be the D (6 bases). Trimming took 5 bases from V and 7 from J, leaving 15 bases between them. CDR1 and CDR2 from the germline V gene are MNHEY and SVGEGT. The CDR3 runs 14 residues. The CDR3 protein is CASSAAGRKNEQFF. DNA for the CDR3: TGTGCCAGCAGTGCCGCCGGGAGAAAGAATGAGCAGTTCTTC.

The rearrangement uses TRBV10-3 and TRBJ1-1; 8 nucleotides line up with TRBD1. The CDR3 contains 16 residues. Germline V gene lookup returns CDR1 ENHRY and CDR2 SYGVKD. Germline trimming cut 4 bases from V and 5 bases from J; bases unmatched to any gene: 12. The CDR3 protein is CAISGTGSQTGTEAFF. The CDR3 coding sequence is TGTGCCATCAGTGGGACAGGGTCGCAAACGGGGACTGAAGCTTTCTTT.

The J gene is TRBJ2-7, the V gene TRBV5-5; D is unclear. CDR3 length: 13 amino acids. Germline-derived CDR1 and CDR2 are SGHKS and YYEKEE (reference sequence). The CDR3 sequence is CTSHGIPPYEQYF. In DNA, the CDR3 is TGTACCTCCCACGGTATCCCTCCCTACGAGCAGTACTTC.

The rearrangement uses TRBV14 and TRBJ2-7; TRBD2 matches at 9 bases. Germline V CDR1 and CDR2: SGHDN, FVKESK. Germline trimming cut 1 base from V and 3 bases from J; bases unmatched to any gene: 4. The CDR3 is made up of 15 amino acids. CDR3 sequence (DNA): TGTGCCAGCAGCCAAGCCGAAGCGGGGGGCTACGAGCAGTACTTC. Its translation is CASSQAEAGGYEQYF.

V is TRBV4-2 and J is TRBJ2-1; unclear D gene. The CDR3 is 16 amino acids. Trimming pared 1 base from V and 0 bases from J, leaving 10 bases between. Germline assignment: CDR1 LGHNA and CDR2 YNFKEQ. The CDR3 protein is CASSQGRLSSYNEQFF. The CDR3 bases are TGTGCCAGCAGCCAAGGTAGACTCAGCTCCTACAATGAGCAGTTCTTC.

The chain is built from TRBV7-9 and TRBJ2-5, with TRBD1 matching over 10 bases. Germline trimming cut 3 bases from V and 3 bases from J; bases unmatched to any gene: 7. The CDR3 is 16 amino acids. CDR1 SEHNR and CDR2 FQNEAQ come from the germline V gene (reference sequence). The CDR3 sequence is CASSFTPTGGKETQYF. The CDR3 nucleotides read TGTGCCAGCAGCTTTACCCCGACAGGGGGCAAAGAGACCCAGTACTTC.

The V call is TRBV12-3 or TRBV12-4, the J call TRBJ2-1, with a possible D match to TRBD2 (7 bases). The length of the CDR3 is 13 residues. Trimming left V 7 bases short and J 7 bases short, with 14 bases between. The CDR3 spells CASTLRGRNEQFF. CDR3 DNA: TGTGCCAGCACATTGCGGGGGCGGAATGAGCAGTTCTTC.

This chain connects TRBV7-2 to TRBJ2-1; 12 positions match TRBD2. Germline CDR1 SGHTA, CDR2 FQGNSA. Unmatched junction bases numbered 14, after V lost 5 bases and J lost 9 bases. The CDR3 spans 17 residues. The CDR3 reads CASSPRGASGGVREQFF. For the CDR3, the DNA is TGTGCCAGCAGCCCCCGTGGGGCTAGCGGGGGGGTGCGTGAGCAGTTCTTC.

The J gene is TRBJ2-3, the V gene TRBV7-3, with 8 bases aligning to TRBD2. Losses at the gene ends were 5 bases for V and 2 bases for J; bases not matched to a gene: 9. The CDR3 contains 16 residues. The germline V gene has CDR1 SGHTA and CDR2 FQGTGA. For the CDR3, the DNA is TGTGCCAGCAGCCCGGCTGGGCGGGAGGTCACAGATACGCAGTATTTT. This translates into CASSPAGREVTDTQYF.

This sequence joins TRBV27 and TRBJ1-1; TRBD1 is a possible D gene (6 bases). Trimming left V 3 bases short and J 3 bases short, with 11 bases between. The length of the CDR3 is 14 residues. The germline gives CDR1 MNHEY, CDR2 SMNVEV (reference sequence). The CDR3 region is CASSFLGAYTEAFF. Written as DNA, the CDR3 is TGTGCCAGCAGTTTTCTGGGGGCTTACACTGAAGCTTTCTTT.

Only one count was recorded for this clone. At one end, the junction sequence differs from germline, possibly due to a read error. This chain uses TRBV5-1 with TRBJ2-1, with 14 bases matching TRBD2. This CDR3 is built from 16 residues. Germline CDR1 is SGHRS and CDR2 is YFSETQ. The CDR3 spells CASSQTSGRAKGEQFF. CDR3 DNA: TGTGCCAGCAGCCAGACTAGCGGGAGGGCGAAGGGTGAGCAGTTCTTC.

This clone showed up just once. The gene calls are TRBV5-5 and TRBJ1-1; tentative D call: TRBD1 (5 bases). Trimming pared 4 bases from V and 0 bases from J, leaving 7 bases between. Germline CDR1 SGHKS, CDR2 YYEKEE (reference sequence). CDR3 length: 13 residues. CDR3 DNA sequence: TGTGCCAGCAGCCAAGGGGTGAACACTGAAGCTTTCTTT. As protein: CASSQGVNTEAFF. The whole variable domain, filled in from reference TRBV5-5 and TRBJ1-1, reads DAGVTQSPTHLIKTRGQQVTLRCSPISGHKSVSWYQQVLGQGPQFIFQYYEKEERGRGNFPDRFSARQFPNYSSELNVNALLLGDSALYLCASSQGVNTEAFFGQGTRLTVV.

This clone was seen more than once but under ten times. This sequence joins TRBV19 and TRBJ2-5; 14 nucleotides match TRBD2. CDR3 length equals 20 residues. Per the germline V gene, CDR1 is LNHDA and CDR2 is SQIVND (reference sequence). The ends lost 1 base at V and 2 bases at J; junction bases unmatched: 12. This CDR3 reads CASSIVGRGTSGSLQETQYF. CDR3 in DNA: TGTGCCAGTAGTATAGTCGGGAGGGGGACTAGCGGGAGCCTACAAGAGACCCAGTACTTC.

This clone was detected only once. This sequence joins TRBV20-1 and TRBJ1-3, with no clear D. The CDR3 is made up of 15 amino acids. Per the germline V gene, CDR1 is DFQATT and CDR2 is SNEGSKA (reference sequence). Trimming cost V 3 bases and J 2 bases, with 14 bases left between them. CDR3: CSASTARVTGNTIYF. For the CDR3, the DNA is TGCAGTGCTAGTACTGCGCGGGTAACTGGAAACACCATATATTTT.

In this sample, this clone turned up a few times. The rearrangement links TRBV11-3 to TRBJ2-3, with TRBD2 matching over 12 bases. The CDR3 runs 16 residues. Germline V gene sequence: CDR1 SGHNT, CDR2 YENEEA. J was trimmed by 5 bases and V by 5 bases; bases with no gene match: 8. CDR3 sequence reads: CASSGRLAGDLDTQYF. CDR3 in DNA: TGTGCCAGCAGCGGAAGACTAGCGGGAGACTTAGATACGCAGTATTTT.

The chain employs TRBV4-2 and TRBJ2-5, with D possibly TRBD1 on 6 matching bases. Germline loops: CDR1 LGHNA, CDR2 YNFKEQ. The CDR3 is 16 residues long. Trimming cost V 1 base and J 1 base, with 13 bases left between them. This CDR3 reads CASSQGDRDTQETQYF. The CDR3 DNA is TGTGCCAGCAGCCAAGGGGACCGGGACACCCAAGAGACCCAGTACTTC.

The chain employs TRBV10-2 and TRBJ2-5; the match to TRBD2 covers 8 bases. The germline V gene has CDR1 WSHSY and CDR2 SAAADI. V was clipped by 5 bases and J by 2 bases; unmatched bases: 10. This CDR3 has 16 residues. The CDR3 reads CASSPGERGWQETQYF. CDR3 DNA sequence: TGCGCCAGCAGTCCTGGGGAGCGGGGGTGGCAAGAGACCCAGTACTTC.

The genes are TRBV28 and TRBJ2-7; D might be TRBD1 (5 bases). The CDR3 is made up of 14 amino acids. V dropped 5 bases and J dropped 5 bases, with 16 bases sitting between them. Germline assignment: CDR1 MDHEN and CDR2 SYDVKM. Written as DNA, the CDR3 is TGTGCCAGCAGTGCTCGACAGAGGACCCACGAGCAGTACTTC. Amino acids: CASSARQRTHEQYF.

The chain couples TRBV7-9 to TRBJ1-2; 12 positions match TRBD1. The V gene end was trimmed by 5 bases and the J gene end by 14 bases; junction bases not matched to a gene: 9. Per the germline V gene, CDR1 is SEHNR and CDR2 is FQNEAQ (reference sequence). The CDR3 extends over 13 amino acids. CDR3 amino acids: CASSQGGQGARTF. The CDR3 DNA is TGTGCCAGCAGCCAGGGGGGACAGGGGGCCCGAACCTTC.

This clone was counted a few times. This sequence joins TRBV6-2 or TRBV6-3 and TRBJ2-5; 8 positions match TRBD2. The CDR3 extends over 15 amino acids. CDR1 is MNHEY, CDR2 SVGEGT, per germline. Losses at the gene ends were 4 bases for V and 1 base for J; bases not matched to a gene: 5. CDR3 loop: CASSWGAGAQETQYF. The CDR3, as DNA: TGTGCCAGCAGTTGGGGAGCGGGGGCCCAAGAGACCCAGTACTTC.

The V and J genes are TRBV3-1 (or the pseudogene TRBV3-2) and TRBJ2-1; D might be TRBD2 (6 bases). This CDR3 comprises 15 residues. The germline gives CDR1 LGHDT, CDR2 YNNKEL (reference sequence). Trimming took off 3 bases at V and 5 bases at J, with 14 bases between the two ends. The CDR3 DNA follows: TGTGCCAGCAGCCACTGGCGGACTAAAGACAATGAGCAGTTCTTC. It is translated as CASSHWRTKDNEQFF.

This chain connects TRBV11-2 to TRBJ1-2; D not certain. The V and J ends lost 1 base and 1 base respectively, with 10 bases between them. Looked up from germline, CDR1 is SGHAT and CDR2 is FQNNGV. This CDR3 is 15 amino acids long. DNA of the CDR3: TGTGCCAGCAGCTTAGGCCAGATGTTTAACTATGGCTACACCTTC. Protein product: CASSLGQMFNYGYTF. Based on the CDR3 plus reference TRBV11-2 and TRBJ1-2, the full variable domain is EAGVAQSPRYKIIEKRQSVAFWCNPISGHATLYWYQQILGQGPKLLIQFQNNGVVDDSQLPKDRFSAERLKGVDSTLKIQPAKLEDSAVYLCASSLGQMFNYGYTFGSGTRLTVV.

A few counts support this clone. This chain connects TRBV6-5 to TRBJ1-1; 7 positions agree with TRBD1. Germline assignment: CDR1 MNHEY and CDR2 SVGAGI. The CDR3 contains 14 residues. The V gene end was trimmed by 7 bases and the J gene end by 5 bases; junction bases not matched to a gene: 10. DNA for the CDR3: TGTGCCAGCATCAAAGACAGGGCGAGGACTGAAGCTTTCTTT. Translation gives CASIKDRARTEAFF.

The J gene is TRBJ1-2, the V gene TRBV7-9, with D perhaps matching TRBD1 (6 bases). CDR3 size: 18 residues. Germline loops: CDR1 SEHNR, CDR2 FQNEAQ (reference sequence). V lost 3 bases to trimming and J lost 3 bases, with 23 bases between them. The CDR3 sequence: CASSLGGDKVVSHYGYTF. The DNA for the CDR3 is TGTGCCAGCAGCTTGGGTGGGGACAAAGTCGTCTCCCACTATGGCTACACCTTC.

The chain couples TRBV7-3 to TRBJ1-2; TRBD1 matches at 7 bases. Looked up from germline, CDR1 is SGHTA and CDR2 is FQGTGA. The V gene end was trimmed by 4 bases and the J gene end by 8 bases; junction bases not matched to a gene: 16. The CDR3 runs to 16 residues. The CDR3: CASSYSDVDRDSGYTF. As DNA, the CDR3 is TGTGCCAGCAGCTACAGCGACGTAGACAGGGACAGCGGCTACACCTTC.

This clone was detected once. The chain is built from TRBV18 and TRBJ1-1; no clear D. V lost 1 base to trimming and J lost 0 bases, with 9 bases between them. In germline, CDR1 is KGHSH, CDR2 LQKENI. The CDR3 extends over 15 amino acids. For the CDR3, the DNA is TGTGCCAGCTCACCACAACGACATCTGAACACTGAAGCTTTCTTT. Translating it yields CASSPQRHLNTEAFF.

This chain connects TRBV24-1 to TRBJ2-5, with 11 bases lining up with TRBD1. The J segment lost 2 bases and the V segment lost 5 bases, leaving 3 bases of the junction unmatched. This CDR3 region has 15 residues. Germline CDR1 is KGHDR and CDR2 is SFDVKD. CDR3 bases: TGTGCCACCAGTGCCTGGGACAGGGGGCAAGAGACCCAGTACTTC. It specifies CATSAWDRGQETQYF.

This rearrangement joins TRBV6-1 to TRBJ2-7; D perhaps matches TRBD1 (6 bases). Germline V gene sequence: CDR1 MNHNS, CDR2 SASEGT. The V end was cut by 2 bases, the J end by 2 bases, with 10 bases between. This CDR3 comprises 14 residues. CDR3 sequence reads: CASSELDSAYEQYF. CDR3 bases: TGTGCCAGCAGTGAACTGGACAGCGCCTACGAGCAGTACTTC.

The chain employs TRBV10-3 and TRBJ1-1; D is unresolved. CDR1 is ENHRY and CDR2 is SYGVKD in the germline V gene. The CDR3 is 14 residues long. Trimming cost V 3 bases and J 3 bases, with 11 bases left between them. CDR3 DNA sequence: TGTGCCATCAGTGACCCCGGGTTCGACACTGAAGCTTTCTTT. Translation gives CAISDPGFDTEAFF.